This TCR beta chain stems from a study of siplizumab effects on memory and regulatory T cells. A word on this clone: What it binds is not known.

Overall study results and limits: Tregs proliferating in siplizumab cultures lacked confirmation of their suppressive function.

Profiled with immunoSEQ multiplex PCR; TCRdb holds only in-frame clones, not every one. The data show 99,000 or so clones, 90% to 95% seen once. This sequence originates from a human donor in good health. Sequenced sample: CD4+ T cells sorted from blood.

CDR3 protein: CASSSHGGNYGYTF. Written as DNA, the CDR3 is TGTGCCAGCAGCTCCCATGGGGGGAACTATGGCTACACCTTC. The chain employs TRBV11-1 and TRBJ1-2; tentatively, D is TRBD1 (5 bases). V was shortened by 4 bases and J by 2 bases, with 11 bases between the two germline ends. Looked up from germline, CDR1 is SGHAT and CDR2 is FQDESV (reference sequence). The CDR3 loop spans 14 amino acids.